This T cell receptor beta chain was obtained from a study of CD4+ T cells in melanoma. Regarding this clone: Antigen: not known.

Whole-study findings and limits: Diverse differentiation states were reported for melanoma neoantigen-specific CD4+ T cells. CD8+ T cell, macrophage and B cell function reportedly correlated with neoantigen-specific CD4+ T cells.

The repertoire was sequenced with immunoSEQ multiplex PCR; TCRdb's copy has only in-frame clones and lacks some. The table records 120,000 to 150,000 clones, 80% to 95% of them present only once. The CDR3 extends over 15 amino acids. CDR1 LNHDA and CDR2 SQIVND come from the germline V gene (reference sequence). Trimming removed 7 bases from V and 6 bases from J, with 21 bases in between. The chain combines TRBV19 with TRBJ1-2, with unresolved D. This TCR was recovered from a human donor with melanoma. CDR3 sequence (DNA): TGTGCCAGTACCTCCTCCCCCATGGTTAGGCATGGCTACACCTTC. It specifies CASTSSPMVRHGYTF.